This T cell receptor (beta chain) came from a study of T cell repertoires in cytomegalovirus infection. Study-level results: Ex vivo, HLA-C-restricted CMV-specific TCR beta clonotypes prevailed over the rest of the response.

This clonotype showed up just a few times. What it recognizes is unknown. The V end lost 0 bases, the J end lost 8 bases, and 4 bases lay between the germline ends. The CDR3 covers 11 residues. The germline V gene has CDR1 LGHNA and CDR2 YNFKEQ. TCRdb recomputed calls from the reads with MiXCR, one row per CDR3 protein. Here the sample spans about 770,000 distinct CDR3 sequences, approximately 32% being singletons. The V call is TRBV4-2, the J call TRBJ1-1; D gene unclear. Sequenced here: cultured CD8+ T cells from PBMCs, sampled from culture after CMV antigen stimulation. The TCR sequence derives from a human donor in good health (CMV status not recorded). Some clones in this sample may be carry-over from other donors' samples. This CDR3 is CASSQDGEAFF. In DNA, the CDR3 is TGTGCCAGCAGCCAAGACGGGGAAGCTTTCTTT.